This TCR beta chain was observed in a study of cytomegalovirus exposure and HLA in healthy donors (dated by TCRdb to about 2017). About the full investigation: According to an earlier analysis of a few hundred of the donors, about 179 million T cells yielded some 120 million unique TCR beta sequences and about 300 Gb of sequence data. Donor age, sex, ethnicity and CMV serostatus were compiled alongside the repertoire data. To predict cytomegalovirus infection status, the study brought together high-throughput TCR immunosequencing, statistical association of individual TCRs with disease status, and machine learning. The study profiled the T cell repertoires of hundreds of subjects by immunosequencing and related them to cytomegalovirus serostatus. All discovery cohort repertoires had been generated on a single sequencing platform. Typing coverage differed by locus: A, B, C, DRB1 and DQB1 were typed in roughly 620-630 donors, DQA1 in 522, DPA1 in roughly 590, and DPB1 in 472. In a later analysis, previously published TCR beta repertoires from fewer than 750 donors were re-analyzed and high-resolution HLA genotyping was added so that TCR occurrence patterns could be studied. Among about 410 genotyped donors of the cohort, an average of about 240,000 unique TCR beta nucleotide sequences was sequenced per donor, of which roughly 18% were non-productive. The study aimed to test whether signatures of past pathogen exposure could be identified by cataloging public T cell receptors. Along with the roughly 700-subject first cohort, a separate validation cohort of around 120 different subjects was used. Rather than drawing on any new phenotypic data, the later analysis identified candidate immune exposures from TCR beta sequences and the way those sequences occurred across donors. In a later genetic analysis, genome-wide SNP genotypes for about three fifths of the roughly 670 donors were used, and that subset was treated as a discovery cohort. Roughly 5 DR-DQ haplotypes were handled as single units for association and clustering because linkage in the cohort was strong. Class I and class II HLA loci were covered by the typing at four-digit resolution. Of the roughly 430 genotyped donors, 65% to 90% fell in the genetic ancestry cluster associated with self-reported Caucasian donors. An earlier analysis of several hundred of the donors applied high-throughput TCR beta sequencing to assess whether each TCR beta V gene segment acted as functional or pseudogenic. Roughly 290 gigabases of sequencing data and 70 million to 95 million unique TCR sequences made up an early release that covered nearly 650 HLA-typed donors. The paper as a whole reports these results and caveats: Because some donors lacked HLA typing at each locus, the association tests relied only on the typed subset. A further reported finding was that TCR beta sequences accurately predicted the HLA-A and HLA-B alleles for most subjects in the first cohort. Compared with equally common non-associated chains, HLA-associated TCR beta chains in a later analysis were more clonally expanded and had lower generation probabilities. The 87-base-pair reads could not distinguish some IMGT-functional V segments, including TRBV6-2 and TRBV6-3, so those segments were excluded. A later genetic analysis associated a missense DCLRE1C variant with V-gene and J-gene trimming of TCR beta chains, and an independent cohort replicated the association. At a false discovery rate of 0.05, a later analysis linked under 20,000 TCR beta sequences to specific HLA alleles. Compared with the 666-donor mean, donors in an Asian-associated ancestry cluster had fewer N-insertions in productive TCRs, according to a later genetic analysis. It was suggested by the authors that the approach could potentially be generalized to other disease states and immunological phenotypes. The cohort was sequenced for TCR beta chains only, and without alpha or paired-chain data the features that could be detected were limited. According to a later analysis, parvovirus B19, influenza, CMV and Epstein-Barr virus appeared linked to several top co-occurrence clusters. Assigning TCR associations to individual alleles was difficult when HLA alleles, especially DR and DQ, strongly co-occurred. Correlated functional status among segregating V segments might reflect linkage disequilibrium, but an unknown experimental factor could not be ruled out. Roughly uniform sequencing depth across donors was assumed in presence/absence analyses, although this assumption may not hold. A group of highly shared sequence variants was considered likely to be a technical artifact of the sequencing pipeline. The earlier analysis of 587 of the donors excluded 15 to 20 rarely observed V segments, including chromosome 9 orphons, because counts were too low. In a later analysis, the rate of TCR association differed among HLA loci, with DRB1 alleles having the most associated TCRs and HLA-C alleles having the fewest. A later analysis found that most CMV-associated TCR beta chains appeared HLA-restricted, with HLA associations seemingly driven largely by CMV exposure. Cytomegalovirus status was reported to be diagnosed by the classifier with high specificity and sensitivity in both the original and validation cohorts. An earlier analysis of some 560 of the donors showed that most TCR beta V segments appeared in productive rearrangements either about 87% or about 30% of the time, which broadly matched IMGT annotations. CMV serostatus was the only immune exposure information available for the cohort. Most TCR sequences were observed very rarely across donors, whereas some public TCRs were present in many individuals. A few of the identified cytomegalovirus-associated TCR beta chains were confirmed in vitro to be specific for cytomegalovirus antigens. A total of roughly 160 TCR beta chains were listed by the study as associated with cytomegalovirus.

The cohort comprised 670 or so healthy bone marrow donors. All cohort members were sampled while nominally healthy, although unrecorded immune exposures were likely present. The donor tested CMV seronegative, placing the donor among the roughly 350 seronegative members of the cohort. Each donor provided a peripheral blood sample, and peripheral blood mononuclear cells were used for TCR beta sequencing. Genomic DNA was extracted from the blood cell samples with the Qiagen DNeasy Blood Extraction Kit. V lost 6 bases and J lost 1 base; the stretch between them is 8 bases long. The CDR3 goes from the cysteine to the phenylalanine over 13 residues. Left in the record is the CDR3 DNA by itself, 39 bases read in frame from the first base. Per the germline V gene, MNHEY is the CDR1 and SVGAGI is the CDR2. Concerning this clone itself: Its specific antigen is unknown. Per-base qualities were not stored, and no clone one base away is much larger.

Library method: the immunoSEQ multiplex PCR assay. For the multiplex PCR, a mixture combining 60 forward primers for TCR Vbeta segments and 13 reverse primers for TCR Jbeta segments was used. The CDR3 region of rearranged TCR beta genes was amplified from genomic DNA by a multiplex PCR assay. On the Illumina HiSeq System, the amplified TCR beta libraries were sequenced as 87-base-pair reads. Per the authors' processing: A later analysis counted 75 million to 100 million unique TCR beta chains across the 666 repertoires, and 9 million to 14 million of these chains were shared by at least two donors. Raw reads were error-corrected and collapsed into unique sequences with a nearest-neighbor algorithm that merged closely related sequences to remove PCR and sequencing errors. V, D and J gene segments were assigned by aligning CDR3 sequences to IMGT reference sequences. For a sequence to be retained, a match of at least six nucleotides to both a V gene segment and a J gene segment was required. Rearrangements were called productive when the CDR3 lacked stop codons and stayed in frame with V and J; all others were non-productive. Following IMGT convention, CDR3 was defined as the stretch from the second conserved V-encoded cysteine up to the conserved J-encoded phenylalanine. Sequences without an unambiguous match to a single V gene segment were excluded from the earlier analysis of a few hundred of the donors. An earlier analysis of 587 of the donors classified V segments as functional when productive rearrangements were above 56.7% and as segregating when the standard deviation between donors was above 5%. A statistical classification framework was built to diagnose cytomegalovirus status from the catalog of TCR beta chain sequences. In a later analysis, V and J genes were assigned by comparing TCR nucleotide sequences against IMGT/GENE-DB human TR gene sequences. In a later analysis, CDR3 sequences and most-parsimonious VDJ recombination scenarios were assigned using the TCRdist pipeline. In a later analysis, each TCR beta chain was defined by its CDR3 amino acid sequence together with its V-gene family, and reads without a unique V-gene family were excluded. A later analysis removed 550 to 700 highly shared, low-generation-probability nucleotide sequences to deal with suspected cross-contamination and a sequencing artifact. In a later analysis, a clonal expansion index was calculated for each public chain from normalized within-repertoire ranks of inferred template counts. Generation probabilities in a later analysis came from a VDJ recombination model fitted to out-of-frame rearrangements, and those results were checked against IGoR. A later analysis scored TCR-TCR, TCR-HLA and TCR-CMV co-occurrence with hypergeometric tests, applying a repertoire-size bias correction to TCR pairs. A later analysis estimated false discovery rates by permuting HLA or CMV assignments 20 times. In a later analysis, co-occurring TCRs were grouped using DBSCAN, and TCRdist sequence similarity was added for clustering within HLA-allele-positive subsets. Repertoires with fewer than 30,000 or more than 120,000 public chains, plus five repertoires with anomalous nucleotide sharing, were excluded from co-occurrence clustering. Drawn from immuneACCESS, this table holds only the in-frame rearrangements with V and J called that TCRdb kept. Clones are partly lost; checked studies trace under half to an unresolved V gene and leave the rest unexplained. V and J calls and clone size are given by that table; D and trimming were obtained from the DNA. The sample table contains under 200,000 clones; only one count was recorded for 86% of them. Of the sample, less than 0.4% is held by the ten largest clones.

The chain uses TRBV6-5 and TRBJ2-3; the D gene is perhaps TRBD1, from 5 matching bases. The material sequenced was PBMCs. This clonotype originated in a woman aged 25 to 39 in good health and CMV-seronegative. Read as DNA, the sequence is TGTGCCAGCAGAAGGGGTCGCACAGATACGCAGTATTTT. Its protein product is CASRRGRTDTQYF.